The rows below give T cell receptor beta chains drawn from one sample of a study of cytomegalovirus exposure and HLA in healthy donors. Clones were read by immunoSEQ multiplex PCR, and TCRdb kept only the in-frame ones, dropping some. Altogether about 180,000 clones are present, 75% to 85% being singletons, with the ten largest covering about 7%. Sequenced input: PBMCs. The source of these receptors is a man under 40 in good health and CMV-seropositive. CDR3s include the opening cysteine and the closing phenylalanine or tryptophan. Each record gives: V gene, D gene, J gene, CDR3 protein. A D gene is named only where the DNA matches it firmly.

TRBV19	TRBD1	TRBJ1-2	CASRRSDRGVYGYTF
TRBV27	-	TRBJ2-3	CASSFGAVVAGDTQYF
TRBV30	-	TRBJ2-7	CAWKQDYVAEQYF
TRBV20-1	-	TRBJ1-2	CSASSEALRNF
TRBV29-1	-	TRBJ2-5	CSVESHRPGETQYF
TRBV4-1	TRBD1	-	CASSQAWGQGIYEQYF
TRBV6-5	TRBD1	TRBJ1-2	CASSYLGQGKVSYTF
TRBV4-3	-	TRBJ2-3	CASSLDRRVTDTQYF
TRBV6-6	TRBD1	TRBJ2-7	CASSYSATGGYEQYF
TRBV7-9	-	TRBJ1-1	CASSPGGRETEAFF
TRBV10-3	TRBD1	TRBJ1-5	CAISAGTENQPQHF
TRBV6-1	-	TRBJ2-7	CASSEEVGSSYGQYF
TRBV4-2	-	TRBJ2-7	CASSQESARQAYAYEQYF
TRBV19	-	TRBJ2-6	CASSIDTGISLSGANVLTF
TRBV5-6	TRBD2	TRBJ2-1	CASSGTSGRESEQFF
TRBV27	-	TRBJ2-7	CASGGYGTPDEQYF
TRBV2	TRBD2	TRBJ2-7	CARGGDGSSYEQYF
TRBV7-7	-	TRBJ2-1	CASSRGPGGSNSYNEQFF
TRBV11-2	-	TRBJ1-1	CASSLDGKLNTEAFF
TRBV11-2	-	TRBJ2-2	CASSPDGRANTGELFF
TRBV7-6	-	TRBJ2-5	CASSDTRATETQYF
TRBV30	-	TRBJ1-1	CAWSRGRENTEAFF
TRBV29-1	-	TRBJ2-1	CSVAGGEEQFF
TRBV27	TRBD1	TRBJ1-3	CASSSLGTGRINTIYF
TRBV15	TRBD1	TRBJ1-2	CATSPKLDRMGYTF
TRBV6-1	-	TRBJ2-1	CASSEAPLLALSSYNEQFF
TRBV19	TRBD1	TRBJ2-3	CASVGTDFTDTQYF
TRBV4-3	TRBD2	TRBJ2-1	CASSQGQRGGNEQFF